Sequencing of this T cell receptor (beta chain) was carried out in a study of OX40 agonist ivuxolimab in advanced cancers. Overall study context: Patients took ivuxolimab, an agonistic anti-OX40 (CD134) antibody.

Study observations and caveats: On average, a greater number of expanded clones characterised CD8+ T cells relative to CD4+.

On this clone itself: Its antigen is not known.

Patients had blood sampled at baseline and again on cycle 4 day 1 and cycle 7 day 1. TCRdb keeps only in-frame clones here, not all; method: immunoSEQ multiplex PCR. The sample includes roughly 80,000 clones, 80% to 90% of them seen just once. This TCR was recovered from an adult with an advanced solid tumor such as melanoma, head and neck, liver or kidney cancer. Sequences were derived from CD4+ or CD8+ T cells sorted from blood, sampled in a trial of the OX40 agonist ivuxolimab.

CDR3 in DNA: TGTGCCAGCAGCTTACTGGACAGCTTCTCTGGGGCCAACGTCCTGACTTTC. It is translated as CASSLLDSFSGANVLTF. This chain connects TRBV7-3 to TRBJ2-6; D might be TRBD1 (6 bases). Germline assignment: CDR1 SGHTA and CDR2 FQGTGA. This CDR3 spans 17 amino acids. The V gene lost 2 bases and the J gene lost 0 bases, with 11 bases spanning the gap.